One and the same sample provided the 20 T cell receptor beta chains below, sequenced in a study of T cell repertoires in cytomegalovirus infection. TCRdb called the reads again in MiXCR, with one record for every CDR3 protein. Of more than 85,000 distinct CDR3 sequences in the sample, 15% to 20% were seen once. The source material was PBMCs. The receptor source for this set is a human donor in good health (CMV status not recorded). Some clones in this sample may be carry-over from other donors' samples.

At least ten counts were recorded for this clonotype. The chain has TRBV7-2 and TRBJ1-1, with unresolved D. Trimming stripped 8 bases from V and 1 base from J, with 11 bases between. The V gene's germline CDR1 is SGHTA and CDR2 FQGNSA. This CDR3 comprises 13 residues. CDR3 in DNA: TGTGCCAGCGTCGGGTTCAGGAACACTGAAGCTTTCTTT. Translated: CASVGFRNTEAFF.

V gene TRBV9 combines with J gene TRBJ2-7, with 11 bases matching TRBD2. Germline V CDR1 and CDR2: SGDLS, YYNGEE. With V trimmed by 3 bases and J by 4 bases, 3 bases remained unmatched. The CDR3 extends over 14 amino acids. The CDR3 DNA reads TGTGCCAGCAGCGGTGGGACTAGCGGTTACGAGCAGTACTTC. Residues: CASSGGTSGYEQYF. Combining the CDR3 with reference TRBV9 and TRBJ2-7 gives the whole variable domain DSGVTQTPKHLITATGQRVTLRCSPRSGDLSVYWYQQSLDQGLQFLIQYYNGEERAKGNILERFSAQQFPDLHSELNLSSLELGDSALYFCASSGGTSGYEQYFGPGTRLTVT.

In this sample, this clonotype turned up many times. The chain joins TRBV7-8 to TRBJ1-5; the D gene is possibly TRBD1 (6 bases). Germline V gene sequence: CDR1 SGHVS, CDR2 FQNEAQ. This CDR3 is 16 amino acids long. V dropped 6 bases and J dropped 3 bases, with 18 bases sitting between them. DNA for the CDR3: TGTGCCAGCAGTCCCGACGGGGGCCTTTACAATCAGCCCCAGCATTTT. Encoded protein: CASSPDGGLYNQPQHF.

This chain connects TRBV7-8 to TRBJ2-4, with D perhaps matching TRBD2 (7 bases). The CDR3 has 17 amino acids. V shed 4 bases and J shed 5 bases, with 21 bases lying between them. CDR1 and CDR2 (germline): SGHVS, FQNEAQ. The CDR3 nucleotides read TGTGCCAGCAGCTCTAAGGGGGGGCCCTCAACAGAAAACATTCAGTACTTC. Its protein is CASSSKGGPSTENIQYF.

This clonotype was seen repeatedly, ten times or more. The chain carries TRBV12-3 or TRBV12-4 and TRBJ1-1; a possible D gene is TRBD1 (5 bases). This CDR3 comprises 14 residues. V lost 3 bases and J lost 6, with 14 bases in between. CDR3 in amino acids: CASSLGGGKAEAFF. CDR3 bases: TGTGCCAGCAGTTTGGGGGGAGGTAAGGCTGAAGCTTTCTTT.

At least ten counts were recorded for this clonotype. The gene calls are TRBV5-4 and TRBJ1-6; no reliable D call. Germline-derived CDR1 and CDR2 are SGHNT and YYREEE (reference sequence). The V end was cut by 5 bases, the J end by 8 bases, with 14 bases between. This CDR3 has 14 amino acids. DNA for the CDR3: TGTGCCAGCAGTCCATCATCTGAGGATTCACCCCTCCACTTT. Protein: CASSPSSEDSPLHF.

This chain joins TRBV6-6 and TRBJ2-2; no reliable D call. V was cut by 2 bases and J by 7 bases, with 5 bases left in between. The CDR3 consists of 12 residues. Per germline, CDR1 MNHNY and CDR2 SVGAGI (reference sequence). CDR3 coding DNA: TGTGCCAGCAGTTACGAGGACGGGGAGCTGTTTTTT. It translates to CASSYEDGELFF.

This clonotype came up a few times. This chain joins TRBV5-1 and TRBJ2-5; D unresolved. The CDR3 spans 13 residues. Germline V gives CDR1 SGHRS, CDR2 YFSETQ. Trimming cost V 0 bases and J 4 bases, with 7 bases left between them. The CDR3 sequence: CASSLGSTETQYF. In nucleotides, the CDR3 is TGCGCCAGCAGCTTGGGTAGCACAGAGACCCAGTACTTC.

The J gene is TRBJ1-1, the V gene TRBV12-3 or TRBV12-4; D possibly corresponds to TRBD1 (5 bases). V lost 10 bases, J lost 2 bases, and 26 bases lay in between. This CDR3 region has 17 residues. CDR3 sequence (DNA): TGTGCCACCAACCGATGGGGGTGGAGGGTGGGAAACACTGAAGCTTTCTTT. This gives the protein CATNRWGWRVGNTEAFF.

The V and J genes are TRBV4-1 and TRBJ2-3; TRBD2 matches 7 bases. The germline V gene encodes CDR1 MGHRA and CDR2 YSYEKL. J lost 2 bases, V lost 0 bases, and 5 bases had no gene match. CDR3 length: 16 residues. The DNA for the CDR3 is TGCGCCAGCAGCCAAGAACAGCGGGGACCCACAGATACGCAGTATTTT. Amino acid sequence: CASSQEQRGPTDTQYF.

This clonotype showed up just a few times. The chain carries TRBV29-1 and TRBJ1-1; 8 bases are shared with TRBD1. The germline V gene encodes CDR1 SQVTM and CDR2 ANQGSEA. Trimming cost V 5 bases and J 6 bases; bases outside gene matches: 8. The CDR3 runs to 13 residues. CDR3 residues: CSVFAGTGAEAFF. The CDR3, as DNA: TGCAGCGTTTTTGCCGGGACAGGAGCTGAAGCTTTCTTT.

This clonotype was counted ten times or more. The rearrangement links TRBV7-3 to TRBJ2-5; the D gene is possibly TRBD1 (6 bases). The CDR3 loop spans 13 amino acids. V lost 6 bases, J lost 5 bases, and 13 bases lay in between. CDR1 is SGHTA, CDR2 FQGTGA, per germline. The CDR3 sequence is CASSPQGSETQYF. The CDR3 DNA sequence: TGTGCCAGCAGTCCTCAGGGGTCGGAGACCCAGTACTTC. The variable domain in full, completed from reference TRBV7-3 and TRBJ2-5, reads GAGVSQTPSNKVTEKGKYVELRCDPISGHTALYWYRQSLGQGPEFLIYFQGTGAADDSGLPNDRFFAVRPEGSVSTLKIQRTERGDSAVYLCASSPQGSETQYFGPGTRLLVL.

This clonotype was seen only a few times. This rearrangement joins TRBV7-2 to TRBJ1-5; D is possibly TRBD1 (5 bases). V was trimmed by 4 bases and J by 6 bases, leaving 19 bases between them. CDR3 length: 16 residues. The germline V gene has CDR1 SGHTA and CDR2 FQGNSA. The CDR3: CASSSSSGGNRQPQHF. Here the CDR3 DNA reads TGTGCCAGCAGCTCGTCGTCGGGGGGGAATCGTCAGCCCCAGCATTTT.

This clonotype has only a few counts. The chain uses TRBV7-2 and TRBJ2-5; D is perhaps TRBD2 (6 bases). Trimming removed 6 bases from V and 5 bases from J, with 13 bases in between. The CDR3 runs 13 residues. Germline V gene data show CDR1 as SGHTA and CDR2 as FQGNSA. The CDR3 region is CASRAEGLETQYF. In DNA, the CDR3 is TGTGCCAGCAGGGCGGAGGGGCTGGAGACCCAGTACTTC.

This clonotype was recorded a few times. The rearrangement uses TRBV29-1 and TRBJ1-1; TRBD1 is a possible D gene (5 bases). There are 13 residues in the CDR3. Per germline, CDR1 SQVTM and CDR2 ANQGSEA. V lost 4 bases and J lost 1, with 10 bases in between. The CDR3 is CSVAGGENTEAFF. CDR3 bases: TGCAGCGTTGCCGGGGGGGAGAACACTGAAGCTTTCTTT.

This clonotype was observed at least ten times. V gene TRBV5-5 combines with J gene TRBJ2-7, with D perhaps matching TRBD1 (5 bases). Trimming took off 1 base at V and 2 bases at J, with 10 bases between the two ends. The CDR3 contains 14 residues. CDR1 is SGHKS and CDR2 is YYEKEE in the germline V gene (reference sequence). As DNA, the CDR3 is TGTGCCAGCAGCTTGAACCCAGGGACCTACGAGCAGTACTTC. It is translated as CASSLNPGTYEQYF. Based on the CDR3 plus reference TRBV5-5 and TRBJ2-7, the full variable domain is DAGVTQSPTHLIKTRGQQVTLRCSPISGHKSVSWYQQVLGQGPQFIFQYYEKEERGRGNFPDRFSARQFPNYSSELNVNALLLGDSALYLCASSLNPGTYEQYFGPGTRLTVT.

This clonotype was detected many times. This rearrangement joins TRBV7-8 to TRBJ1-1; D perhaps matches TRBD1 (5 bases). The V gene lost 2 bases and the J gene lost 1 base, with 11 bases spanning the gap. The CDR3 loop spans 15 amino acids. Germline loops: CDR1 SGHVS, CDR2 FQNEAQ. CDR3 nucleotide sequence: TGTGCCAGCAGCTTAAACAGGCTTAAGAACACTGAAGCTTTCTTT. Translating it yields CASSLNRLKNTEAFF.

In its sample, this clonotype was seen many times. This CDR3 is CASSSRRGQDTQYF. Written as DNA, the CDR3 is TGTGCCAGCAGCTCCCGCAGGGGGCAGGATACGCAGTATTTT. The chain links TRBV7-2 to TRBJ2-3; 8 nucleotides match TRBD1. This CDR3 is 14 amino acids long. With 4 bases clipped from V and 6 bases from J, the junction kept 6 bases outside the gene matches. Germline V gene data show CDR1 as SGHTA and CDR2 as FQGNSA.

This clonotype appeared many times. The chain is built from TRBV7-2 and TRBJ2-1; 7 positions agree with TRBD1. This CDR3 comprises 13 residues. V trimming: 3 bases; J trimming: 7 bases; junction bases outside the gene matches: 3. Germline V gives CDR1 SGHTA, CDR2 FQGNSA. The CDR3 here is CASSLGQINEQFF. For the CDR3, the DNA is TGTGCCAGCAGCTTGGGACAGATAAATGAGCAGTTCTTC.

This clonotype has only a few counts. The chain is built from TRBV7-2 and TRBJ1-1; 9 nucleotides match TRBD1. V was pared by 6 bases and J by 7 bases, with 9 bases of the junction left unmatched. This CDR3 contains 14 residues. Germline V gives CDR1 SGHTA, CDR2 FQGNSA. As DNA, the CDR3 is TGTGCCAGCAGTTCGGACAGGGGTGGCGGTGAAGCTTTCTTT. It encodes CASSSDRGGGEAFF.